The 18 T cell receptor beta chains reported below all come from one sample, sequenced in a study of blood T cell repertoires in COVID-19. The assay was immunoSEQ multiplex PCR, and TCRdb's table has in-frame clones only and misses some. The repertoire has approximately 88,000 clones, about 90% of them found once; the top ten carry about 15%. What was sequenced was peripheral blood. Receptors were obtained from a male donor with acute or convalescent COVID-19.

This sequence joins TRBV4-2 and TRBJ2-7, with D maybe TRBD2 (7 bases). The CDR3 extends over 15 amino acids. CDR1 and CDR2 from the germline V gene are LGHNA and YNFKEQ. Deletions cut 0 bases from V and 2 bases from J, with 11 bases between. The CDR3 DNA reads as TGTGCCAGCAGCCAAGACGGGGGGCTAGCCTACGAGCAGTACTTC. Translated, it gives CASSQDGGLAYEQYF.

The chain employs TRBV9 and TRBJ2-5, with 8 positions matching TRBD2. With V trimmed by 0 bases and J by 1 base, 5 bases remained unmatched. The CDR3 contains 16 residues. Germline V gene sequence: CDR1 SGDLS, CDR2 YYNGEE. The CDR3 coding sequence is TGTGCCAGCAGCGTAGCAGCGGGGGCGGGCCAAGAGACCCAGTACTTC. This encodes CASSVAAGAGQETQYF.

The chain carries TRBV2 and TRBJ2-1, with D perhaps matching TRBD2 (7 bases). The germline V gene has CDR1 SNHLY and CDR2 FYNNEI. V lost 2 bases, J lost 5 bases, and 13 bases lay in between. The CDR3 loop spans 15 amino acids. CDR3 protein: CASSETRGGNNEQFF. The CDR3 bases are TGTGCCAGCAGTGAAACGAGGGGGGGCAACAATGAGCAGTTCTTC.

The genes are TRBV7-6 and TRBJ2-2, with 11 bases matching TRBD2. The CDR3 is 16 amino acids. V lost 0 bases and J lost 7; bases outside the gene matches: 4. CDR1 and CDR2 (germline): SGHVS, FNYEAQ. The CDR3 bases are TGTGCCAGCAGCTTAGCGGCTAGCGGGGGGAACGGGGAGCTGTTTTTT. Translation gives CASSLAASGGNGELFF.

The chain is built from TRBV3-1 (or the pseudogene TRBV3-2) and TRBJ2-1, with D perhaps matching TRBD2 (5 bases). Germline assignment: CDR1 LGHDT and CDR2 YNNKEL (reference sequence). With 4 bases removed from V and 2 bases from J, the gap between germline ends came to 15 bases. This CDR3 has 16 residues. The CDR3 DNA follows: TGTGCCAGCAGCCCCCGGGGTGGGGATGCCTACAATGAGCAGTTCTTC. Protein: CASSPRGGDAYNEQFF.

The chain joins TRBV5-5 to TRBJ1-3; a weak D match, TRBD1 (5 bases). The CDR3 covers 16 residues. The V end lost 5 bases, the J end lost 0 bases, and 15 bases lay between the germline ends. CDR1 and CDR2 from the germline V gene are SGHKS and YYEKEE (reference sequence). The CDR3: CASSEPGLNSGNTIYF. The DNA for the CDR3 is TGTGCCAGCAGTGAACCGGGACTGAACTCTGGAAACACCATATATTTT.

The chain employs TRBV5-6 and TRBJ2-5, with TRBD2 identical over 11 bases. The CDR3 totals 14 residues. After removal of 2 bases from V and 4 bases from J, the junction contained 1 base not matched to a gene. The germline V gene encodes CDR1 SGHDT and CDR2 YYEEEE. Here the CDR3 reads CASSFLAGGETQYF. The CDR3 DNA follows: TGTGCCAGCAGCTTTCTAGCGGGGGGAGAGACCCAGTACTTC.

A few counts support this clone. The chain employs TRBV6-5 and TRBJ2-5, with 9 bases fitting TRBD1. Germline lookup yields CDR1 MNHEY and CDR2 SVGAGI. J lost 1 base, V lost 5 bases, and 5 bases had no gene match. This CDR3 region has 15 residues. The CDR3 here is CASSRGQGLQETQYF. DNA for the CDR3: TGTGCCAGCAGTAGGGGACAGGGCCTCCAAGAGACCCAGTACTTC.

The chain carries TRBV19 and TRBJ2-1; D not resolved. V was trimmed by 1 base and J by 5 bases, leaving 6 bases between them. The CDR3 has 13 residues. The germline CDR1 and CDR2 sequences are LNHDA and SQIVND (reference sequence). This CDR3 reads CASSIALNNEQFF. The CDR3 nucleotides read TGTGCCAGTAGTATAGCCCTAAACAATGAGCAGTTCTTC.

The CDR3 DNA reads TGTGCCAGCAGCCGGGAACAGGGATCCACTGAAGCTTTCTTT. It is translated as CASSREQGSTEAFF. The rearrangement uses TRBV5-4 and TRBJ1-1; the D gene is possibly TRBD1 (6 bases). The CDR3 is 14 residues long. V was cut by 4 bases and J by 4 bases, with 14 bases left in between. The germline V gene has CDR1 SGHNT and CDR2 YYREEE (reference sequence).

For this clone: The same CDR3 is also encoded by other DNA sequences in this sample. The V call is TRBV5-6, the J call TRBJ2-1, with TRBD2 matching over 8 bases. CDR3 size: 17 residues. Trimming cost V 1 base and J 7 bases; bases outside gene matches: 13. Germline V gene data show CDR1 as SGHDT and CDR2 as YYEEEE. CDR3 DNA: TGTGCCAGCAGCTTGCCCCCATACGCGGGGGGCCCTAATGAGCAGTTCTTC. Its protein product is CASSLPPYAGGPNEQFF. The variable domain in full, with the rest retrieved from reference TRBV5-6 and TRBJ2-1, is DAGVTQSPTHLIKTRGQQVTLRCSPKSGHDTVSWYQQALGQGPQFIFQYYEEEERQRGNFPDRFSGHQFPNYSSELNVNALLLGDSALYLCASSLPPYAGGPNEQFFGPGTRLTVL.

The chain is built from TRBV2 and TRBJ1-2, with 8 bases fitting TRBD1. The CDR3 spans 17 residues. From germline, CDR1 is SNHLY and CDR2 FYNNEI. Unmatched junction bases numbered 13, after V lost 3 bases and J lost 4 bases. In nucleotides, the CDR3 is TGTGCCAGCAGTGATAACGTACAGGGGGATAGCAGCTATGGCTACACCTTC. Amino acid sequence: CASSDNVQGDSSYGYTF.

The chain employs TRBV10-3 and TRBJ1-2; TRBD1 is a possible D gene (6 bases). The CDR3 covers 14 residues. Looked up from germline, CDR1 is ENHRY and CDR2 is SYGVKD. The germline V and J ends were trimmed by 6 bases and 7 bases, with 18 bases remaining between them. CDR3 DNA sequence: TGTGCCATCAGCCCCCGTGGGGGGGCGCGTGGCTACACCTTC. Encoded protein: CAISPRGGARGYTF.

This clone was seen a single time. The rearrangement joins TRBV19 to TRBJ1-1; D uncertain. The ends were cut back, 0 bases at V and 2 bases at J, with 4 bases in the middle. From germline, CDR1 is LNHDA and CDR2 SQIVND (reference sequence). The CDR3 extends over 13 amino acids. As DNA, the CDR3 is TGTGCCAGTAGTATAGATCTAAACACTGAAGCTTTCTTT. Its protein is CASSIDLNTEAFF.

The rearrangement uses TRBV7-3 and TRBJ2-7; TRBD2 is a possible D gene (5 bases). The CDR3 totals 14 residues. The germline gives CDR1 SGHTA, CDR2 FQGTGA. Trimming left V 2 bases short and J 2 bases short, with 10 bases between. The CDR3 sequence is CASSLDGGAYEQYF. The CDR3 DNA sequence: TGTGCCAGCAGCTTAGACGGAGGAGCCTACGAGCAGTACTTC.

V usage is TRBV19 and J usage is TRBJ1-2, with D perhaps matching TRBD1 (6 bases). Trimming took 3 bases from V and 5 from J, leaving 10 bases between them. CDR3 length: 13 amino acids. In germline, CDR1 is LNHDA, CDR2 SQIVND (reference sequence). The CDR3 nucleotides read TGTGCCAGTAGTATGGACAGAACTTATGGCTACACCTTC. Its translation is CASSMDRTYGYTF. Based on the CDR3 plus reference TRBV19 and TRBJ1-2, the full variable domain is DGGITQSPKYLFRKEGQNVTLSCEQNLNHDAMYWYRQDPGQGLRLIYYSQIVNDFQKGDIAEGYSVSREKKESFPLTVTSAQKNPTAFYLCASSMDRTYGYTFGSGTRLTVV.

The chain carries TRBV5-1 and TRBJ2-5; 7 positions agree with TRBD1. This CDR3 is 15 amino acids long. Trimming took 4 bases from V and 5 from J; bases not matched to a gene: 11. Germline assignment: CDR1 SGHRS and CDR2 YFSETQ. The DNA of the CDR3 is TGCGCCAGCAGCCCGGCCGGGACAGTGTTTGAGACCCAGTACTTC. This translates into CASSPAGTVFETQYF. The complete variable domain, with remaining parts taken from reference TRBV5-1 and TRBJ2-5, reads KAGVTQTPRYLIKTRGQQVTLSCSPISGHRSVSWYQQTPGQGLQFLFEYFSETQRNKGNFPGRFSGRQFSNSRSEMNVSTLELGDSALYLCASSPAGTVFETQYFGPGTRLLVL.

The rearrangement links TRBV6-5 to TRBJ1-2; TRBD1 might be the D (5 bases). Trimming pared 0 bases from V and 9 bases from J, leaving 17 bases between. CDR3 length equals 15 residues. Germline V gene data show CDR1 as MNHEY and CDR2 as SVGAGI. CDR3 amino acids: CASSYSNRATGSYTF. The CDR3 DNA sequence: TGTGCCAGCAGTTACTCGAACCGGGCCACAGGTAGCTACACCTTC.